The clone carrying this T cell receptor (beta chain) was seen at least ten times. Its target is not known. It was with a sample-barcoded 5' primer and a J-beta primer mix that a second PCR of roughly 7 to 12 cycles was run. Tagging of each cDNA molecule was performed by a template-switch adaptor with 12 random nucleotides. TCRdb itself ran the 5' RACE reads through MiXCR, one entry per CDR3 protein. This sample has 1.5 million to 2 million distinct CDR3 sequences, with approximately 39% found just once. The data derive from a study of blood T cells in healthy people across ages. Study in general: Capture by template switching was about one barcoded beta molecule per two T cells.

V dropped 3 bases and J dropped 4 bases, with 6 bases sitting between them. Germline V gene data show CDR1 as MGHRA and CDR2 as YSYEKL. The CDR3 length is 12 residues. Study results and limitations: Donor CMV status, an unknown factor, possibly confounded changes in expanded clonotypes. There were more naive CD4+ cells and higher diversity in long-lived donors than in aged donors.

The chain combines TRBV4-1 with TRBJ1-2; D is perhaps TRBD1 (5 bases). Sequenced: blood. This clonotype was obtained from a human donor in good health. CDR3 protein: CASSHGGYGYTF. The CDR3 bases are TGCGCCAGCAGCCATGGGGGCTATGGCTACACCTTC.